Listed below are T cell receptor beta chains from one sample, sequenced in a study of blood T cell repertoires in COVID-19. Sequencing used immunoSEQ multiplex PCR; TCRdb keeps in-frame clones, though not all of them. The table shows about 48,000 clones, with around 79% occurring only once. Sequencing was carried out using peripheral blood. These receptors came from a human donor with active or convalescent COVID-19. The donor label of this sample is uncertain. CDR3s include the opening cysteine and the closing phenylalanine or tryptophan. The D gene is left open where the match is weak. Expanded clones are given a class, and other clones once, few, many or no size at all.

CDR3nt: TGTGCCAGCAGCCCCTTAAGGGGGCGGGAGGGCCTAGGATCCGGAGGGGGCTCCTACGAGCAGTACTTC
CDR3aa: CASSPLRGREGLGSGGGSYEQYF
d_gene: TRBD2
abundance: NA
v_gene: TRBV3-1/TRBV3-2
j_gene: TRBJ2-7

CDR3nt: TGTGCCTGGAGTCCCTCGGGGGATACGCAGTATTTT
CDR3aa: CAWSPSGDTQYF
d_gene: NA
abundance: NA
v_gene: TRBV30
j_gene: TRBJ2-3

CDR3nt: TGCGCCAGCAGTGAGTCGCCAGATTCGGGGGGTCAGCCCCAGCATTTT
CDR3aa: CASSESPDSGGQPQHF
d_gene: NA
abundance: few
v_gene: TRBV10-2
j_gene: TRBJ1-5

CDR3nt: TGTGCCAGCAGTCACGGGACTAGCCCCACCTCTGAGCAGTACTTC
CDR3aa: CASSHGTSPTSEQYF
d_gene: TRBD2
abundance: NA
v_gene: TRBV6-6
j_gene: TRBJ2-7

CDR3nt: TGTGCCAGCAGCTGGGGACAGGGGGAGACAGATACGCAGTATTTT
CDR3aa: CASSWGQGETDTQYF
d_gene: TRBD1
abundance: large
v_gene: TRBV7-9
j_gene: TRBJ2-3

CDR3nt: TGTGCCAGCACCATAGGGCGGGGGGGCTACACCATATATTTT
CDR3aa: CASTIGRGGYTIYF
d_gene: NA
abundance: NA
v_gene: TRBV28
j_gene: TRBJ1-3

CDR3nt: TGTGCCAGCAGCCCCTCCGGGACAGGGGATTCACCCCTCCACTTT
CDR3aa: CASSPSGTGDSPLHF
d_gene: TRBD1
abundance: NA
v_gene: TRBV7-2
j_gene: TRBJ1-6

CDR3nt: TGTGCCAGCAGCCCTGTTCCGACCACTAGCGGGAGCGCAGATACGCAGTATTTT
CDR3aa: CASSPVPTTSGSADTQYF
d_gene: TRBD2
abundance: NA
v_gene: TRBV7-2
j_gene: TRBJ2-3

CDR3nt: TGTGCCTGGAGTGTACAGGCAGCCTCTGGAAACACCATATATTTT
CDR3aa: CAWSVQAASGNTIYF
d_gene: NA
abundance: NA
v_gene: TRBV30
j_gene: TRBJ1-3

CDR3nt: TGCGCCAGCAGCCAACAGGGGAACAATCAGCCCCAGCATTTT
CDR3aa: CASSQQGNNQPQHF
d_gene: NA
abundance: NA
v_gene: TRBV4-3
j_gene: TRBJ1-5

CDR3nt: TGTGCCAGCAGCCAAGATACTTACAGAGGAGGCTCTAACTATGGCTACACCTTC
CDR3aa: CASSQDTYRGGSNYGYTF
d_gene: NA
abundance: NA
v_gene: TRBV3-1/TRBV3-2
j_gene: TRBJ1-2

CDR3nt: TGTGCCACCAGCAGAGATCTGGGGGGGGGCGAGCAGTACTTC
CDR3aa: CATSRDLGGGEQYF
d_gene: TRBD2
abundance: NA
v_gene: TRBV15
j_gene: TRBJ2-7

CDR3nt: TGTGCCAGCAGCATAGGACAGGTTGTCTCTGGGGCCAACGTCCTGACTTTC
CDR3aa: CASSIGQVVSGANVLTF
d_gene: TRBD1
abundance: NA
v_gene: TRBV5-4
j_gene: TRBJ2-6

CDR3nt: TGTGCCAGCAGCCCGGGGGACAGGGCGAACACTGAAGCTTTCTTT
CDR3aa: CASSPGDRANTEAFF
d_gene: TRBD1
abundance: few
v_gene: TRBV11-3
j_gene: TRBJ1-1

CDR3nt: TGTGCCAGCAGCGCGATGACAGGGGGCGCTGGAAACACCATATATTTT
CDR3aa: CASSAMTGGAGNTIYF
d_gene: TRBD1
abundance: once
v_gene: TRBV5-4
j_gene: TRBJ1-3

CDR3nt: TGTGCCAGCAGCTTTACAAGCTACGAGCAGTACTTC
CDR3aa: CASSFTSYEQYF
d_gene: NA
abundance: NA
v_gene: TRBV5-6
j_gene: TRBJ2-7

CDR3nt: TGTGCCTGGAGTGTTCAAAATCAGCCCCAGCATTTT
CDR3aa: CAWSVQNQPQHF
d_gene: NA
abundance: NA
v_gene: TRBV30
j_gene: TRBJ1-5

CDR3nt: TGTGCCAGCAGCTTAGGCGGAGCATACACTGAAGCTTTCTTT
CDR3aa: CASSLGGAYTEAFF
d_gene: NA
abundance: NA
v_gene: TRBV11-2
j_gene: TRBJ1-1

CDR3nt: TGTGCCAGCAGCGTAGGGTTGGGACTAGCGGGAGTCGGTGGGAAAAACATTCAGTACTTC
CDR3aa: CASSVGLGLAGVGGKNIQYF
d_gene: TRBD2
abundance: NA
v_gene: TRBV9
j_gene: TRBJ2-4

CDR3nt: TGCGCCAGCAGTGAGTCACCTACAGGCACAGATACGGGGTATTTT
CDR3aa: CASSESPTGTDTGYF
d_gene: NA
abundance: NA
v_gene: TRBV10-2
j_gene: TRBJ2-3

CDR3nt: TGTGCCAGAAGCCCTCTTCCGAGACTAGCGGGAGCAGGAACCGGGGAGCTGTTTTTT
CDR3aa: CARSPLPRLAGAGTGELFF
d_gene: TRBD2
abundance: NA
v_gene: TRBV5-3
j_gene: TRBJ2-2

CDR3nt: TGTGCCAGCTCACCACCGGCAGGGGACGAGCAGTACTTC
CDR3aa: CASSPPAGDEQYF
d_gene: NA
abundance: NA
v_gene: TRBV18
j_gene: TRBJ2-7

CDR3nt: TGTGCCAGCAGCTTAATGTCGGACAGTGGCTACACCTTC
CDR3aa: CASSLMSDSGYTF
d_gene: NA
abundance: NA
v_gene: TRBV7-8
j_gene: TRBJ1-2

CDR3nt: TGCGCCAGCAGCAGCCCCTCGCTCCCCTACGAGCAGTACTTC
CDR3aa: CASSSPSLPYEQYF
d_gene: NA
abundance: NA
v_gene: TRBV4-1
j_gene: TRBJ2-7

CDR3nt: TGTGCCAGCAGTGACGGACTAGCGGGAGATACGCAGTATTTT
CDR3aa: CASSDGLAGDTQYF
d_gene: TRBD2
abundance: NA
v_gene: TRBV6-4
j_gene: TRBJ2-3

CDR3nt: TGTGCCAGCAATCCCCTAGGGAGGATTAGCAATCAGCCCCAGCATTTT
CDR3aa: CASNPLGRISNQPQHF
d_gene: NA
abundance: NA
v_gene: TRBV28
j_gene: TRBJ1-5

CDR3nt: TGTGCCAGCAGTCCGCGGGAGGGAGGCTACAATGAGCAGTTCTTC
CDR3aa: CASSPREGGYNEQFF
d_gene: TRBD2
abundance: NA
v_gene: TRBV11-3
j_gene: TRBJ2-1

CDR3nt: TGTGCCATCAGTGGCGTCGGCGGTGGGGCCAACGTCCTGACTTTC
CDR3aa: CAISGVGGGANVLTF
d_gene: NA
abundance: NA
v_gene: TRBV10-3
j_gene: TRBJ2-6

CDR3nt: TGTGCCACCGGGGCTAGCGGGTCTATTGAGACCCAGTACTTC
CDR3aa: CATGASGSIETQYF
d_gene: TRBD2
abundance: NA
v_gene: TRBV11-2
j_gene: TRBJ2-5

CDR3nt: TGCAGCGCCAGGGATAGTCGCTATGGCTACACCTTC
CDR3aa: CSARDSRYGYTF
d_gene: NA
abundance: NA
v_gene: TRBV29-1
j_gene: TRBJ1-2

CDR3nt: TGTGCCAGTAGTACGAACCCTTACACGTATGGCTACACCTTC
CDR3aa: CASSTNPYTYGYTF
d_gene: NA
abundance: NA
v_gene: TRBV19
j_gene: TRBJ1-2

CDR3nt: TGTGCCAGTAGTTCGAAAACAGTGAACACTGAAGCTTTCTTT
CDR3aa: CASSSKTVNTEAFF
d_gene: NA
abundance: few
v_gene: TRBV19
j_gene: TRBJ1-1